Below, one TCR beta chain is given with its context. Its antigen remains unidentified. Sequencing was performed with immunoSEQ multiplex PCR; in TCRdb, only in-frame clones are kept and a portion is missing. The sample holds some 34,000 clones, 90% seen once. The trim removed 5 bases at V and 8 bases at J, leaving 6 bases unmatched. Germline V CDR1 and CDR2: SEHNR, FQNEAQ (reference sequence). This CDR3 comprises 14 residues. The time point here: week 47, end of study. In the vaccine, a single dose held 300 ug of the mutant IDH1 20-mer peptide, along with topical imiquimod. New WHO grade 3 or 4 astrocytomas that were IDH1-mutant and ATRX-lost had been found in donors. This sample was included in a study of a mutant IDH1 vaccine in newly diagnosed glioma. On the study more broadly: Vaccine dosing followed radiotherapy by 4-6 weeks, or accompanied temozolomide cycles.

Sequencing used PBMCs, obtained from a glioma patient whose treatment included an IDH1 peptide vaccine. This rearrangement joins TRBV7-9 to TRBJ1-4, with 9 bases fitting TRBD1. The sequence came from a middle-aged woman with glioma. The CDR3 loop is CASSRDRVSEKLFF. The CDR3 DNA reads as TGTGCCAGCAGCCGGGACAGGGTGAGCGAAAAACTGTTTTTT.